This entry lists 4 T cell receptor beta chains sequenced from one sample in a study of T cell responses to AZD1222 COVID-19 vaccine. TCRdb keeps only in-frame clones here, not all; method: immunoSEQ multiplex PCR. In the table there are 65,000 to 95,000 clones, about 85% of which are singletons. The sequencing used peripheral blood, collected on day 0 of AZD1222 vaccination. These TCRs come from an adult in good health.

The gene calls are TRBV19 and TRBJ1-6; D ambiguous. This CDR3 contains 15 residues. Germline V gene data show CDR1 as LNHDA and CDR2 as SQIVND (reference sequence). Between the trimmed V and J ends, which lost 4 bases and 0 bases, there was a span of 7 bases. CDR3 sequence (DNA): TGTGCCAGTAGTAGGTCCTTCTCCTATAATTCACCCCTCCACTTT. This gives the protein CASSRSFSYNSPLHF.

The chain employs TRBV3-1 (or the pseudogene TRBV3-2) and TRBJ2-1, with TRBD2 matching over 7 bases. The CDR3 contains 18 residues. V shed 1 base, J shed 4 bases, and the junction held 13 bases outside the gene matches. CDR1 LGHDT and CDR2 YNNKEL come from the germline V gene (reference sequence). CDR3 in DNA: TGTGCCAGCAGCCAAGGAGTCTCCGGGACTAACAGTTACAATGAGCAGTTCTTC. Its protein is CASSQGVSGTNSYNEQFF.

This chain links TRBV5-1 with TRBJ1-5; 7 nucleotides agree with TRBD1. J gave up 4 bases and V 4 bases, and 8 bases lay outside the gene matches. The CDR3 runs 15 residues. CDR1 SGHRS and CDR2 YFSETQ come from the germline V gene. The CDR3 sequence: CASSPSGGGNQPQHF. The CDR3 DNA sequence: TGCGCCAGCAGCCCGTCAGGGGGAGGGAATCAGCCCCAGCATTTT.

The V and J genes are TRBV7-3 and TRBJ1-1, with D perhaps TRBD1 (5 bases). V was trimmed by 4 bases and J by 6 bases, leaving 18 bases between them. The CDR3 runs 15 residues. The germline gives CDR1 SGHTA, CDR2 FQGTGA. In nucleotides, the CDR3 is TGTGCCAGCAGCTCCACAGGTTCTCAGAGGTCTGAAGCTTTCTTT. This gives the protein CASSSTGSQRSEAFF.